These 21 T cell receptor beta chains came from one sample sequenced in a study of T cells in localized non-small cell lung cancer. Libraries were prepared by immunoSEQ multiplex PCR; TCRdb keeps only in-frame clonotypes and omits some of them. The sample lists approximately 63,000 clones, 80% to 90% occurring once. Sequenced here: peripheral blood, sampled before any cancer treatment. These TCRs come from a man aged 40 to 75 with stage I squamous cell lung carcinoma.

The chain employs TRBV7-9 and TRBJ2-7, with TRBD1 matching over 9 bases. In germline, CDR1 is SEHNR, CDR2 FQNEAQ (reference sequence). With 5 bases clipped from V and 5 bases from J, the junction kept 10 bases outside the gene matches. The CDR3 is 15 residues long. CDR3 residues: CASSQHRDREDEQYF. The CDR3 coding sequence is TGTGCCAGCAGCCAACACCGGGACAGGGAGGACGAGCAGTACTTC.

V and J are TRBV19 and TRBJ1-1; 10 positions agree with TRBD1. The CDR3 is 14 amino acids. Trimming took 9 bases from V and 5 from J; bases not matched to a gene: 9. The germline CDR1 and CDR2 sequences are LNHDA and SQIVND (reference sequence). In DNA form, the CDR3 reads TGTGCCAGCGTGACAGGGGGCATTGGTACTGAAGCTTTCTTT. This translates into CASVTGGIGTEAFF.

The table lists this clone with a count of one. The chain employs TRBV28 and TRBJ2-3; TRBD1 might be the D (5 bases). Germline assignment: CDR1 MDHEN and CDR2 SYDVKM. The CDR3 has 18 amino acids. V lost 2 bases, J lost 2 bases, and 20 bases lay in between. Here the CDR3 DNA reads TGTGCCAGCAGTTTAAGGGGATGGAGCGCTTCTCCCACAGATACGCAGTATTTT. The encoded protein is CASSLRGWSASPTDTQYF.

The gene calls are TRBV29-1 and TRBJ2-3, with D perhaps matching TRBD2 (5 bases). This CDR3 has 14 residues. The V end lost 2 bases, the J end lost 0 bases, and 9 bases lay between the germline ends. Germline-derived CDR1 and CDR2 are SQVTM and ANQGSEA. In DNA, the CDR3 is TGCAGCGTTGAACGGGAATCGAGCACAGATACGCAGTATTTT. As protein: CSVERESSTDTQYF.

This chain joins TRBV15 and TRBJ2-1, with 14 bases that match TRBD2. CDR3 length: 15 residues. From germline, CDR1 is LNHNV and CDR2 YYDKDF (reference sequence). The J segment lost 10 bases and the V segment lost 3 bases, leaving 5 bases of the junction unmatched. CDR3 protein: CATSRGLAGAREQFF. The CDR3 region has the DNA TGTGCCACCAGCAGGGGACTAGCGGGAGCAAGAGAGCAGTTCTTC.

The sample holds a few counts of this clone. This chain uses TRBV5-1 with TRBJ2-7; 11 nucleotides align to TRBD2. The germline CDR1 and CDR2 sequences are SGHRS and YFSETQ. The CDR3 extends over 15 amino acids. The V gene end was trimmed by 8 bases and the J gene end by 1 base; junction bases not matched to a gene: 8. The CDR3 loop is CASRLSSGRSYEQYF. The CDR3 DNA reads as TGCGCCAGTCGCCTATCTAGCGGGAGGTCCTACGAGCAGTACTTC.

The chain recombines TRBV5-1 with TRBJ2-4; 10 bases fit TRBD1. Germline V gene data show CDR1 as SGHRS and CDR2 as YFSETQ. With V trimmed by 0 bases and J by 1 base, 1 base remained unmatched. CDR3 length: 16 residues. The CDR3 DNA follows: TGCGCCAGCAGCTTGGCGGGACAGGGGGCCAAAAACATTCAGTACTTC. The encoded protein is CASSLAGQGAKNIQYF.

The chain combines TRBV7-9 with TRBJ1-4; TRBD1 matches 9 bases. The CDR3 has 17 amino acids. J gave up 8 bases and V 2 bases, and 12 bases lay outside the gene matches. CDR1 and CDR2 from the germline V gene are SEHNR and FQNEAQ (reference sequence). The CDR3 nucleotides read TGTGCCAGCAGCTTAACTACACAGGGGGCGCTGAAGGAAAAACTGTTTTTT. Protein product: CASSLTTQGALKEKLFF.

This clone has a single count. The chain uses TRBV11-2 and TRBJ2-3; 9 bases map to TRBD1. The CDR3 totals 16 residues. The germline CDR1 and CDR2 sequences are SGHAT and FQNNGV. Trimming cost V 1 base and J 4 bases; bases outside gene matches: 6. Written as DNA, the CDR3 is TGTGCCAGCAGCTTAGGGGACAGGGTGCTCCCAGATACGCAGTATTTT. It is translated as CASSLGDRVLPDTQYF.

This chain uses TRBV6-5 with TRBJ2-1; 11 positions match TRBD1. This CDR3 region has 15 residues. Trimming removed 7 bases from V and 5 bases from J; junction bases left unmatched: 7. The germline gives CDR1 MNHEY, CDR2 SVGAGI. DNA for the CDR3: TGTGCCAGCAAGTTCTGGGACAGGGGGGACAATGAGCAGTTCTTC. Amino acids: CASKFWDRGDNEQFF.

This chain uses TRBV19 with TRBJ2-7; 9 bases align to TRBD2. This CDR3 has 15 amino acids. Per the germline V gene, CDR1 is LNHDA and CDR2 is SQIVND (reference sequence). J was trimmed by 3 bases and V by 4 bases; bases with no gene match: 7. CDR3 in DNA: TGTGCCAGTAGTACCCCACTAGCGGGTCGCTACGAGCAGTACTTC. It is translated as CASSTPLAGRYEQYF. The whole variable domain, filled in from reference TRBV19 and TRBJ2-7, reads DGGITQSPKYLFRKEGQNVTLSCEQNLNHDAMYWYRQDPGQGLRLIYYSQIVNDFQKGDIAEGYSVSREKKESFPLTVTSAQKNPTAFYLCASSTPLAGRYEQYFGPGTRLTVT.

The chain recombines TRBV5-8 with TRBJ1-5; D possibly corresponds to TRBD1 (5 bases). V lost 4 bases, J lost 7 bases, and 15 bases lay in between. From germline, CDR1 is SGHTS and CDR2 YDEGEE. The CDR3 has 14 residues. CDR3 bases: TGTGCCAGCAGCCGAAGACAGACCGACCAGCCCCAGCATTTT. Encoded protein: CASSRRQTDQPQHF.

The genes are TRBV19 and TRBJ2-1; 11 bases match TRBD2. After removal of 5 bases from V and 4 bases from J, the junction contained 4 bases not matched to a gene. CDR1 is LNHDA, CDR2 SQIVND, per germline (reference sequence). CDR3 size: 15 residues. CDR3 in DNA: TGTGCCAGTAGTTTCGGGACTAGCGGTTACAATGAGCAGTTCTTC. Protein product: CASSFGTSGYNEQFF.

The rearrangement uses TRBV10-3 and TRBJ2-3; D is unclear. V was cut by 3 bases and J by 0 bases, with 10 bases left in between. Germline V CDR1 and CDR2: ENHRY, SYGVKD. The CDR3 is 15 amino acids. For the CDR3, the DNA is TGTGCCATCAGTGATCGGGTGGGGAGCACAGATACGCAGTATTTT. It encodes CAISDRVGSTDTQYF.

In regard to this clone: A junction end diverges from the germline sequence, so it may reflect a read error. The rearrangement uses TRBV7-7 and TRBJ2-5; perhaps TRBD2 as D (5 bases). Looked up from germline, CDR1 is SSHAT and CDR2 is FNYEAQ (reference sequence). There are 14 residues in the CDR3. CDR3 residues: CASSLIGKTETQYF. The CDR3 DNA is TGTGCTAGCAGCTTAATCGGGAAAACAGAGACCCAGTACTTC.

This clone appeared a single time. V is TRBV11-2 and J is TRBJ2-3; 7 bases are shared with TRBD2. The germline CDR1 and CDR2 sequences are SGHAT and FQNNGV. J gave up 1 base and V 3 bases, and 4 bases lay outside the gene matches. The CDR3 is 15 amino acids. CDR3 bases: TGTGCCAGCAGCTTTGGGGGGGACGGCACAGATACGCAGTATTTT. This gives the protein CASSFGGDGTDTQYF.

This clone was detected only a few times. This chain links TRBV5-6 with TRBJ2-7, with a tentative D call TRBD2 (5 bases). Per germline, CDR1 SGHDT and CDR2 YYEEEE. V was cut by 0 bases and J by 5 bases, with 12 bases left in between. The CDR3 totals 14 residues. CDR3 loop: CASSLVRGGHEQYF. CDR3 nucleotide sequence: TGTGCCAGCAGCTTGGTTCGGGGTGGCCACGAGCAGTACTTC.

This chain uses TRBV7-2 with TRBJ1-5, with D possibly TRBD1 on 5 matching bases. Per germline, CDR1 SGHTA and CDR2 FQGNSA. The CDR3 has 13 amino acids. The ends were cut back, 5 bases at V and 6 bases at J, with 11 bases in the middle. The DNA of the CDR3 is TGTGCCAGCAGCCAGGATAGGGGTCAGCCCCAGCATTTT. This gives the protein CASSQDRGQPQHF.

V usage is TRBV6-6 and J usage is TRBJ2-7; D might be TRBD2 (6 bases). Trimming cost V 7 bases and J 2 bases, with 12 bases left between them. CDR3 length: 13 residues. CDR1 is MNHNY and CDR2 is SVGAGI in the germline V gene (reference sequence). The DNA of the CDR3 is TGTGCCAGCAATCTGGCGGGAACCTACGAGCAGTACTTC. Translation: CASNLAGTYEQYF.

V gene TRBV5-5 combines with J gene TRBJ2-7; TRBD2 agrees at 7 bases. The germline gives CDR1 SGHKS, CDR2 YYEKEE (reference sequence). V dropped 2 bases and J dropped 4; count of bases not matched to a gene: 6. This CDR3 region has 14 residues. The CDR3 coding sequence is TGTGCCAGCAGCTTAGGGACTATAGGTTACGAGCAGTACTTC. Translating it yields CASSLGTIGYEQYF.

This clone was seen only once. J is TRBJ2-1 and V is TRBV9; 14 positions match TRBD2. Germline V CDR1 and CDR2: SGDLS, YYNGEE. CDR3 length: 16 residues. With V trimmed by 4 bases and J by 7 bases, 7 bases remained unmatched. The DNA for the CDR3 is TGTGCCAGCAGCCTACCGGGACTAGCGGGAGTAAATGAGCAGTTCTTC. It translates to CASSLPGLAGVNEQFF.